Below are 5 T cell receptor beta chains sequenced from a single sample in a study of shared T cell receptors in the human thymus. Only in-frame clones appear in the TCRdb table, and some are missing; sequencing was by immunoSEQ multiplex PCR. There are under 850,000 clones in the sample; approximately 88% occur only once, and roughly 0.0097% lies in the top ten. A further study also used this sample, focusing on human thymus T cells.

Material for sequencing was thymocytes. These receptors were obtained from a boy less than two years old with a congenital heart defect.

The gene calls are TRBV23-1 and TRBJ2-7; 8 bases are a match to TRBD2. TRBV23-1 is flagged as an ORF with uncertain function. The V gene end was trimmed by 4 bases and the J gene end by 1 base; junction bases not matched to a gene: 9. The CDR3 runs 16 residues. CDR3: CASSPGASGLSYEQYF. DNA for the CDR3: TGCGCCAGCAGTCCGGGAGCTAGCGGGTTATCCTACGAGCAGTACTTC.

The genes are TRBV28 and TRBJ1-2, with 7 bases identical to TRBD1. Germline trimming cut 6 bases from V and 2 bases from J; bases unmatched to any gene: 9. The CDR3 has 15 amino acids. Germline V gene data show CDR1 as MDHEN and CDR2 as SYDVKM. The DNA of the CDR3 is TGTGCCAGCAGGCGGGACAGTATAACGAACTATGGCTACACCTTC. Translating it yields CASRRDSITNYGYTF.

The chain recombines TRBV7-2 with TRBJ2-1; TRBD1 matches at 10 bases. This CDR3 is 15 amino acids long. In germline, CDR1 is SGHTA, CDR2 FQGNSA. J was trimmed by 6 bases and V by 4 bases; bases with no gene match: 6. The CDR3 region is CASSYGTGEVNEQFF. Written as DNA, the CDR3 is TGTGCCAGCAGCTACGGGACAGGGGAGGTCAATGAGCAGTTCTTC.

This clone has just one count. The rearrangement links TRBV19 to TRBJ2-7; D unresolved. Trimming pared 4 bases from V and 4 bases from J, leaving 11 bases between. This CDR3 spans 13 amino acids. Germline V gene data show CDR1 as LNHDA and CDR2 as SQIVND (reference sequence). CDR3 nucleotide sequence: TGTGCCAGTAGTAAAACAGCTGGGTACGAGCAGTACTTC. Residues: CASSKTAGYEQYF.

The rearrangement links TRBV19 to TRBJ2-3; tentative D call: TRBD2 (6 bases). The CDR3 has 15 amino acids. Trimming shortened V by 8 bases and J by 0 bases, and 15 bases separated the two germline ends. Germline loops: CDR1 LNHDA, CDR2 SQIVND (reference sequence). The CDR3 nucleotides read TGTGCCAGTTCCTTTAGCGGTACTAGCACAGATACGCAGTATTTT. Protein: CASSFSGTSTDTQYF.